These 11 T cell receptor beta chains were all obtained from the same sample, sequenced in a study of spatial heterogeneity in lung cancer. As to time point: blood at routine non-recurrence follow-up after resection. Via MiXCR, TCRdb re-called the 5' RACE reads, giving one row per CDR3 protein. This sample has some 32,000 distinct CDR3 sequences, with over 9.5% found just once. The material sequenced was PBMCs, taken at follow-up. The receptor set was obtained from a female donor with early-stage non-small cell lung cancer.

About this clonotype itself: A read error is possible here, since a much larger clone lies one base away. The chain uses TRBV29-1 and TRBJ2-7; perhaps TRBD1 as D (7 bases). V was cut by 6 bases and J by 2 bases, with 11 bases left in between. CDR1 SQVTM and CDR2 ANQGSEA come from the germline V gene. The CDR3 length is 12 residues. The CDR3 protein is CSVSRGAYEQYF. In DNA form, the CDR3 reads TGCAGCGTAAGCAGGGGGGCCTACGAGCAGTACTTC.

The chain uses TRBV20-1 and TRBJ2-3; 9 bases are shared with TRBD2. This CDR3 contains 14 residues. The germline CDR1 and CDR2 sequences are DFQATT and SNEGSKA (reference sequence). The V gene end was trimmed by 5 bases and the J gene end by 1 base; junction bases not matched to a gene: 4. The CDR3 DNA sequence: TGCAGTGCTGATAGCGGGGGTGGCACAGATACGCAGTATTTT. Its protein is CSADSGGGTDTQYF.

This clonotype was seen at least ten times. The chain has TRBV29-1 and TRBJ2-3; tentative D call: TRBD2 (6 bases). Trimming removed 5 bases at V and 2 bases at J, with 11 bases between. CDR1 and CDR2 (germline): SQVTM, ANQGSEA. CDR3 length: 13 amino acids. CDR3: CSVKASATDTQYF. The CDR3, as DNA: TGCAGCGTTAAGGCTAGCGCCACAGATACGCAGTATTTT.

This clonotype was counted only a few times. This chain connects TRBV20-1 to TRBJ1-1; TRBD1 matches at 7 bases. V gave up 6 bases and J gave up 6 bases; unmatched junction bases: 10. Germline V gene lookup returns CDR1 DFQATT and CDR2 SNEGSKA (reference sequence). The CDR3 contains 13 residues. CDR3 sequence: CSAPRQGWAEAFF. The CDR3 DNA sequence: TGCAGTGCACCCAGACAGGGATGGGCTGAAGCTTTCTTT.

This clonotype was counted many times. V and J are TRBV20-1 and TRBJ2-7; D is uncertain. V shed 4 bases and J shed 2 bases, with 9 bases lying between them. Germline CDR1 DFQATT, CDR2 SNEGSKA (reference sequence). The CDR3 is made up of 12 amino acids. CDR3 bases: TGCAGTGCTAAGAATGGGCCCTACGAGCAGTACTTC. This codes for CSAKNGPYEQYF.

This clonotype was recorded at least ten times. The chain couples TRBV7-9 to TRBJ2-1; TRBD1 aligns across 9 bases. The junction had 9 bases not matched to a gene; V was cut back by 4 bases and J by 8 bases. CDR1 SEHNR and CDR2 FQNEAQ come from the germline V gene (reference sequence). This CDR3 is 15 amino acids long. The CDR3 sequence: CASSSRTGVLDEQFF. CDR3 bases: TGTGCCAGCAGCTCCCGGACAGGGGTTCTGGATGAGCAGTTCTTC.

This sequence joins TRBV7-6 and TRBJ1-3; TRBD1 aligns across 8 bases. Germline CDR1 is SGHVS and CDR2 is FNYEAQ. J lost 0 bases, V lost 0 bases, and 4 bases had no gene match. This CDR3 is built from 17 residues. For the CDR3, the DNA is TGTGCCAGCAGCTTAGCTGGACAGGGACTCTCTGGAAACACCATATATTTT. Amino acid sequence: CASSLAGQGLSGNTIYF.

This clonotype was observed many times. The rearrangement joins TRBV7-9 to TRBJ2-5; D uncertain. V lost 5 bases to trimming and J lost 3 bases, with 10 bases between them. The germline gives CDR1 SEHNR, CDR2 FQNEAQ (reference sequence). The CDR3 loop spans 13 amino acids. This CDR3 reads CASSEVLKETQYF. CDR3 nucleotides: TGTGCCAGCAGCGAGGTCTTGAAAGAGACCCAGTACTTC.

Only a few counts were recorded for this clonotype. The chain links TRBV20-1 to TRBJ2-7, with unresolved D. V shed 7 bases and J shed 0 bases, with 10 bases lying between them. Germline-derived CDR1 and CDR2 are DFQATT and SNEGSKA (reference sequence). This CDR3 is 12 amino acids long. CDR3 DNA: TGCAGTGTGGGCAGCCCCTCCTACGAGCAGTACTTC. Translating it yields CSVGSPSYEQYF.

This clonotype was detected many times. V is TRBV7-9 and J is TRBJ2-7, with D possibly TRBD2 on 6 matching bases. Germline-derived CDR1 and CDR2 are SEHNR and FQNEAQ (reference sequence). The CDR3 is made up of 13 amino acids. V was clipped by 3 bases and J by 5 bases, with 11 bases between them. The CDR3 protein is CASSLREMDEQYF. Written as DNA, the CDR3 is TGTGCCAGCAGCTTGCGGGAAATGGACGAGCAGTACTTC.

At least ten counts were recorded for this clonotype. V and J are TRBV19 and TRBJ2-1; a possible D gene is TRBD2 (7 bases). Trimming stripped 3 bases from V and 4 bases from J, with 16 bases between. This CDR3 contains 16 residues. Germline CDR1 reads LNHDA; CDR2 reads SQIVND (reference sequence). CDR3 coding DNA: TGTGCCAGTAGTATGACGCGGGGGCGAGGGTACAATGAGCAGTTCTTC. Translation: CASSMTRGRGYNEQFF.